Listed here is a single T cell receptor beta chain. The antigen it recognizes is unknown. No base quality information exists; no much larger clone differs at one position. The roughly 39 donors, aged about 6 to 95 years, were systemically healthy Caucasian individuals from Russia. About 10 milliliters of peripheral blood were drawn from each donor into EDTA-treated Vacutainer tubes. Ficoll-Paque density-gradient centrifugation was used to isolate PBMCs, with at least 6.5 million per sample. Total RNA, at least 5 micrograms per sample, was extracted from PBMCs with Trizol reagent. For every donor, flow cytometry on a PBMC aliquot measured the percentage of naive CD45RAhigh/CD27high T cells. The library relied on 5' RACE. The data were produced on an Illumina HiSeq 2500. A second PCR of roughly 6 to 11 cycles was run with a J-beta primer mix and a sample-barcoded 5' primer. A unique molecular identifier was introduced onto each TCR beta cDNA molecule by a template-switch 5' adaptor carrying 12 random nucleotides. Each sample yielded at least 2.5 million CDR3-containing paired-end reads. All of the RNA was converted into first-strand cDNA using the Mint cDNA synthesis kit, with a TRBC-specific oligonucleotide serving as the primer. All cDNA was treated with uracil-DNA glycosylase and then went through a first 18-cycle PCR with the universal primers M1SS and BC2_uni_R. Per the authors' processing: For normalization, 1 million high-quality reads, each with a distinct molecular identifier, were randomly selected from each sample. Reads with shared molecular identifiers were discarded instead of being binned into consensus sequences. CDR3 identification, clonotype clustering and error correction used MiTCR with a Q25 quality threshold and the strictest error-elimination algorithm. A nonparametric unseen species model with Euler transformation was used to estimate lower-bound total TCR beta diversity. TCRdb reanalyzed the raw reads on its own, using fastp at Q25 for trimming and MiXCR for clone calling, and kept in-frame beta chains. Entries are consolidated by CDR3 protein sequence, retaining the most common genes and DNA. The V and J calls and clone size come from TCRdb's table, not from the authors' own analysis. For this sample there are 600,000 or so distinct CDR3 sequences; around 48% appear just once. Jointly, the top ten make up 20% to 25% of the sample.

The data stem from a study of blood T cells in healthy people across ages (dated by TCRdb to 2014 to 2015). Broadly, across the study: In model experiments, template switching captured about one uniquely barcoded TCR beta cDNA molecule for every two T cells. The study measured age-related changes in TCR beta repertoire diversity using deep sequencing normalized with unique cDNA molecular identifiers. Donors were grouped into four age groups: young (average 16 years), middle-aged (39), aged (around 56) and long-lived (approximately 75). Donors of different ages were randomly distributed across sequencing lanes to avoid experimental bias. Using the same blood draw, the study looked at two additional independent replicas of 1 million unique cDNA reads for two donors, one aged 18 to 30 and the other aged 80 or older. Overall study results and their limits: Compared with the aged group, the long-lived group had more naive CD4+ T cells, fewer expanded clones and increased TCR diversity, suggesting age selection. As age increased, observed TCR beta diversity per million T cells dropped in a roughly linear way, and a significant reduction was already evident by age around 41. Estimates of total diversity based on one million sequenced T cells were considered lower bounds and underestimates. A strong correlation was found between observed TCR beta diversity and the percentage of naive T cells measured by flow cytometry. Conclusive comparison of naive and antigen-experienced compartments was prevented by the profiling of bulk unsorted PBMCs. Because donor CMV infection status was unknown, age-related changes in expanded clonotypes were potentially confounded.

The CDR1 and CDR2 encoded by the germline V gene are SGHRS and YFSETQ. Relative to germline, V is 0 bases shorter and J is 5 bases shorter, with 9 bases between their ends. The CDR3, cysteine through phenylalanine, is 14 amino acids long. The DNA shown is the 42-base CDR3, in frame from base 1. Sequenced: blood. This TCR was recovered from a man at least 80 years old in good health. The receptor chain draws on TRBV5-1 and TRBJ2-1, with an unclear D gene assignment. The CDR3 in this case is CASSLGQRNNEQFF. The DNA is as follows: TGCGCCAGCAGCTTGGGACAAAGGAACAATGAGCAGTTCTTC. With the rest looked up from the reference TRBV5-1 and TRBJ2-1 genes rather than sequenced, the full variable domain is KAGVTQTPRYLIKTRGQQVTLSCSPISGHRSVSWYQQTPGQGLQFLFEYFSETQRNKGNFPGRFSGRQFSNSRSEMNVSTLELGDSALYLCASSLGQRNNEQFFGPGTRLTVL.